Below, 12 T cell receptor beta chains from the same sample are listed, as sequenced in a study of OX40 agonist ivuxolimab in advanced cancers. TCRdb keeps only in-frame clones here, not all; method: immunoSEQ multiplex PCR. The table records tens of thousands of clones, about four fifths of them present only once. Material: CD4+ or CD8+ T cells sorted from blood, obtained in a trial of the OX40 agonist ivuxolimab. These receptors all stem from an adult with an advanced solid tumor such as melanoma, head and neck, liver or kidney cancer.

The chain links TRBV11-2 to TRBJ2-5, with D possibly matching TRBD1 (6 bases). V gave up 5 bases and J gave up 4 bases, with 14 bases separating them. Germline V gene lookup returns CDR1 SGHAT and CDR2 FQNNGV. The length of the CDR3 is 14 residues. The CDR3: CASSANRAPETQYF. The CDR3 DNA sequence: TGTGCCAGCAGCGCAAACAGGGCCCCAGAGACCCAGTACTTC.

The chain links TRBV7-2 to TRBJ1-2; no reliable D call. The CDR3 extends over 14 amino acids. Trimming pared 1 base from V and 2 bases from J, leaving 8 bases between. Germline V lookup: CDR1 SGHTA, CDR2 FQGNSA. The CDR3 bases are TGTGCCAGCAGCTTAGGTGTGGGAAACTATGGCTACACCTTC. Amino acids: CASSLGVGNYGYTF.

The V and J genes are TRBV19 and TRBJ2-5, with D possibly TRBD2 on 5 matching bases. The V end lost 0 bases, the J end lost 3 bases, and 11 bases lay between the germline ends. The CDR3 length is 15 residues. Per the germline V gene, CDR1 is LNHDA and CDR2 is SQIVND (reference sequence). This chain's CDR3 is CASSIDPSSKETQYF. The CDR3 nucleotides are TGTGCCAGTAGTATAGATCCTAGCAGCAAAGAGACCCAGTACTTC.

This clone came up once. This chain joins TRBV18 and TRBJ2-1; TRBD1 matches at 7 bases. The CDR3 runs to 16 residues. V dropped 3 bases and J dropped 0; count of bases not matched to a gene: 5. Germline lookup yields CDR1 KGHSH and CDR2 LQKENI. Written as DNA, the CDR3 is TGTGCCAGCTCACCCACAGGGGCCAGCTCCTACAATGAGCAGTTCTTC. Its protein product is CASSPTGASSYNEQFF.

J is TRBJ1-2 and V is TRBV6-1; 10 positions match TRBD1. Germline assignment: CDR1 MNHNS and CDR2 SASEGT. The ends lost 1 base at V and 2 bases at J; junction bases unmatched: 4. CDR3 length: 16 residues. This CDR3 reads CASSEVWTGGNYGYTF. For the CDR3, the DNA is TGTGCCAGCAGTGAAGTTTGGACAGGGGGGAACTATGGCTACACCTTC.

This clone was detected a few times. Other DNA sequences from this sample encode an identical CDR3 as well. CDR3 residues: CASSRGSDYGYTF. CDR3 nucleotides: TGTGCCAGCAGTAGGGGATCCGACTATGGCTACACCTTC. The V and J genes are TRBV6-5 and TRBJ1-2; perhaps TRBD1 as D (5 bases). CDR1 MNHEY and CDR2 SVGAGI come from the germline V gene. The V end was cut by 5 bases, the J end by 3 bases, with 10 bases between. This CDR3 has 13 amino acids.

The gene calls are TRBV10-1 and TRBJ2-1; D uncertain. V was clipped by 3 bases and J by 2 bases, with 17 bases between them. The length of the CDR3 is 17 residues. Germline V gene sequence: CDR1 WNHNN, CDR2 SYGVQD (reference sequence). In DNA, the CDR3 is TGCGCCAGCAGTGATCCTAGTAACCCTAGGACCTACAATGAGCAGTTCTTC. Protein: CASSDPSNPRTYNEQFF.

This clone was seen only a few times. The chain recombines TRBV6-5 with TRBJ2-2; 10 bases are a match to TRBD2. Germline CDR1 MNHEY, CDR2 SVGAGI. Trimming removed 5 bases from V and 3 bases from J; junction bases left unmatched: 0. CDR3 length equals 14 residues. The DNA for the CDR3 is TGTGCCAGCAGTAGCGGGAGGGACACCGGGGAGCTGTTTTTT. Translating gives CASSSGRDTGELFF.

The chain recombines TRBV7-8 with TRBJ2-1; TRBD2 matches 7 bases. The CDR3 totals 14 residues. In germline, CDR1 is SGHVS, CDR2 FQNEAQ. V was clipped by 4 bases and J by 2 bases; unmatched bases: 2. The CDR3 nucleotides read TGTGCCAGCAGCTCCCGGGGGGCCTACAATGAGCAGTTCTTC. Protein: CASSSRGAYNEQFF.

The rearrangement links TRBV7-9 to TRBJ2-7; no clear D gene. With 6 bases removed from V and 3 bases from J, the gap between germline ends came to 9 bases. From germline, CDR1 is SEHNR and CDR2 FQNEAQ (reference sequence). The CDR3 sequence is 12 residues long. CDR3 sequence reads: CASRDGFYEQYF. In DNA, the CDR3 is TGTGCCAGCAGGGATGGGTTCTACGAGCAGTACTTC.

This clone showed up just once. This chain connects TRBV7-6 to TRBJ2-3; no firm D call. From germline, CDR1 is SGHVS and CDR2 FNYEAQ. The CDR3 length is 15 residues. Trimming left V 2 bases short and J 3 bases short, with 12 bases between. The CDR3 nucleotides read TGTGCCAGCAGCTTAAATTTTTTGGAGACAGATACGCAGTATTTT. Protein sequence: CASSLNFLETDTQYF.

V usage is TRBV7-9 and J usage is TRBJ1-1; D remains ambiguous. Per the germline V gene, CDR1 is SEHNR and CDR2 is FQNEAQ (reference sequence). V was trimmed by 5 bases and J by 5 bases, leaving 18 bases between them. CDR3 length equals 15 residues. CDR3 sequence: CASSLAPRQWTEAFF. CDR3 DNA: TGTGCCAGCAGCCTCGCCCCACGCCAGTGGACTGAAGCTTTCTTT.